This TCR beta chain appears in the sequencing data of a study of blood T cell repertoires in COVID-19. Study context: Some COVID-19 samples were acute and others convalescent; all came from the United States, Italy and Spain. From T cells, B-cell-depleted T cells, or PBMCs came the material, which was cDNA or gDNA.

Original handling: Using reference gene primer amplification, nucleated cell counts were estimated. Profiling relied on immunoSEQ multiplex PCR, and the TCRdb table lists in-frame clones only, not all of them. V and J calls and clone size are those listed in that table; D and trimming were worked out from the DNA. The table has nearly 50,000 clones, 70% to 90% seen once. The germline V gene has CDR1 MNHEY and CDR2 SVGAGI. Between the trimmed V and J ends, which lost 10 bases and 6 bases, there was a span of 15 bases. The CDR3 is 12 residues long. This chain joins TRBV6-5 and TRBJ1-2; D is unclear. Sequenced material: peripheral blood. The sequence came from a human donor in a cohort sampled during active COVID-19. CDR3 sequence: CATPLELHGYTF. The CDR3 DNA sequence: TGTGCCACCCCGTTGGAGTTACATGGCTACACCTTC.